The 5 T cell receptor beta chains presented below share a single source sample, sequenced in a study of shared clonotypes between healthy human individuals. The repertoire was sequenced with immunoSEQ multiplex PCR; TCRdb's copy has only in-frame clones and lacks some. The sample holds a few million clones, around 93% seen once. Sequencing was performed on naive CD4+ T cells from PBMCs. Subset here: CD45RA+ positively selected. Receptors originate from a man between 18 and 35 years old in good health. Some clones in this sample may be carry-over from other donors' samples.

The chain carries TRBV29-1 and TRBJ1-3; 9 nucleotides align to TRBD1. The germline V gene has CDR1 SQVTM and CDR2 ANQGSEA. Trimming cost V 4 bases and J 2 bases; bases outside gene matches: 0. The CDR3 has 13 amino acids. The chain's CDR3 is CSVGDRAGNTIYF. The CDR3, as DNA: TGCAGCGTTGGGGACAGGGCTGGAAACACCATATATTTT.

The rearrangement joins TRBV5-1 to TRBJ2-1; 7 bases fit TRBD2. Germline values: CDR1 SGHRS, CDR2 YFSETQ. The CDR3 runs to 16 residues. J lost 2 bases, V lost 4 bases, and 9 bases had no gene match. In nucleotides, the CDR3 is TGCGCCAGCAGCCCCTCGGCGAGCGGGGCCTACAATGAGCAGTTCTTC. Its protein is CASSPSASGAYNEQFF.

This chain connects TRBV19 to TRBJ2-2; 8 bases are shared with TRBD1. This CDR3 is 21 amino acids long. J lost 1 base, V lost 5 bases, and 21 bases had no gene match. Germline values: CDR1 LNHDA, CDR2 SQIVND (reference sequence). CDR3 region: CASSPRARGQTQYRNTGELFF. CDR3 bases: TGTGCCAGTAGTCCCCGGGCCAGGGGGCAAACCCAATACCGGAACACCGGGGAGCTGTTTTTT.

A note on this clone: Additional DNA sequences in this sample encode the identical CDR3. The chain joins TRBV5-1 to TRBJ1-1; the match to TRBD1 covers 8 bases. Looked up from germline, CDR1 is SGHRS and CDR2 is YFSETQ. The CDR3 sequence is 14 residues long. The junction had 4 bases not matched to a gene; V was cut back by 6 bases and J by 0 bases. CDR3 amino acids: CASTRTGMNTEAFF. CDR3 in DNA: TGCGCCAGCACCCGGACAGGGATGAACACTGAAGCTTTCTTT.

This chain links TRBV6-5 with TRBJ2-1, with TRBD2 matching 9 bases. The CDR3 runs 16 residues. The J segment lost 3 bases and the V segment lost 2 bases, leaving 5 bases of the junction unmatched. Germline V gives CDR1 MNHEY, CDR2 SVGAGI. The CDR3 coding sequence is TGTGCCAGCAGTTACCTTAGCGGGAGAGGCTACAATGAGCAGTTCTTC. Its protein is CASSYLSGRGYNEQFF.